What follows are 8 T cell receptor beta chains derived from one specimen sequenced in a study of Graves' ophthalmopathy and Graves' hyperthyroidism. Amplification targeted the TCR beta CDR3 regions, with RNA transcripts as the source material. Amplification began with first-round RT-PCR using HTBI primers, then second-round multiplex PCR was performed. TCRdb itself ran the multiplex PCR reads through MiXCR, one entry per CDR3 protein. The sample lists around 400,000 distinct CDR3 sequences; 15% to 20% were seen once. The sample taken for sequencing was peripheral blood. The receptor source for this set is a woman in her late teens or twenties with Graves' ophthalmopathy.

This clonotype was seen repeatedly, ten times or more. The chain recombines TRBV11-1 with TRBJ2-7; a weak D match, TRBD1 (6 bases). The CDR3 sequence is 14 residues long. Per the germline V gene, CDR1 is SGHAT and CDR2 is FQDESV (reference sequence). V gave up 5 bases and J gave up 2 bases, with 13 bases separating them. CDR3 in DNA: TGTGCCAGCAGCCTCGGACAGACAACCTACGAGCAGTACTTC. This codes for CASSLGQTTYEQYF.

This clonotype was seen only a few times. CDR3 residues: CSASKGGKNTEAFF. The CDR3 DNA is TGCAGTGCTAGCAAAGGTGGGAAAAACACTGAAGCTTTCTTT. V usage is TRBV20-1 and J usage is TRBJ1-1; D not certain. The V gene lost 3 bases and the J gene lost 2 bases, with 13 bases spanning the gap. The CDR3 contains 14 residues. Germline V gene sequence: CDR1 DFQATT, CDR2 SNEGSKA (reference sequence).

At least ten counts were recorded for this clonotype. The chain has TRBV2 and TRBJ2-5; 11 bases fit TRBD1. The ends lost 9 bases at V and 6 bases at J; junction bases unmatched: 9. This CDR3 contains 14 residues. Germline V gene lookup returns CDR1 SNHLY and CDR2 FYNNEI. CDR3 coding DNA: TGTGCCAGTGCATGGACAGGGGGCACGCAGACCCAGTACTTC. Amino acid sequence: CASAWTGGTQTQYF.

This clonotype was seen ten or more times. This chain links TRBV5-1 with TRBJ2-7; TRBD2 agrees at 9 bases. From germline, CDR1 is SGHRS and CDR2 YFSETQ. With 4 bases clipped from V and 2 bases from J, the junction kept 10 bases outside the gene matches. The CDR3 covers 16 residues. The CDR3 region has the DNA TGCGCCAGCAGCGTAAGAGCGGGAGGAGGGGCCTACGAGCAGTACTTC. Its protein is CASSVRAGGGAYEQYF.

This clonotype has at least ten counts. The chain recombines TRBV12-3 or TRBV12-4 with TRBJ1-1; possibly TRBD1 for D (5 bases). The CDR3 contains 15 residues. V was cut by 11 bases and J by 7 bases, with 26 bases left in between. For the CDR3, the DNA is TGTGCCCCCAGGGAGGAGCGGGGGTCGTTGATTGAAGCTTTCTTT. Its protein product is CAPREERGSLIEAFF.

This clonotype was detected ten times or more. V is TRBV18 and J is TRBJ2-1; D not resolved. The CDR3 sequence is 15 residues long. V dropped 4 bases and J dropped 4 bases, with 14 bases sitting between them. Looked up from germline, CDR1 is KGHSH and CDR2 is LQKENI. This CDR3 is CASSRPGLFYNEQFF. Here the CDR3 DNA reads TGTGCCAGCTCACGCCCAGGTCTCTTTTACAATGAGCAGTTCTTC.

This clonotype was seen at least ten times. The chain uses TRBV6-5 and TRBJ1-1; no clear D gene. With 2 bases removed from V and 1 base from J, the gap between germline ends came to 5 bases. From germline, CDR1 is MNHEY and CDR2 SVGAGI. This CDR3 has 13 amino acids. The CDR3 region is CASSYNRNTEAFF. For the CDR3, the DNA is TGTGCCAGCAGTTACAACAGGAACACTGAAGCTTTCTTT.

Many counts were recorded for this clonotype. V gene TRBV6-2 or TRBV6-3 combines with J gene TRBJ2-2; TRBD1 might be the D (6 bases). Trimming cost V 8 bases and J 5 bases, with 12 bases left between them. CDR3 length: 13 amino acids. Per the germline V gene, CDR1 is MNHEY and CDR2 is SVGEGT. CDR3 region: CASHIGGTGELFF. CDR3 bases: TGTGCCAGCCATATAGGGGGAACCGGGGAGCTGTTTTTT.